This T cell receptor beta chain was identified in a study of radiotherapy plus CTLA-4 blockade in lung cancer. At the level of the study: Objective responses occurred in roughly 20% of patients; around 30% had disease control.

Germline V CDR1 and CDR2: SGHRS, YFSETQ. Losses at the gene ends were 4 bases for V and 9 bases for J; bases not matched to a gene: 5. This CDR3 has 13 residues. Study-wide findings and caveats: In blood, after radiotherapy plus ipilimumab, tumor-derived TCR clones expanded. Increased serum interferon-beta after radiation also reportedly predicted response strongly.

About this clone itself: Its antigen is as yet unknown.

Assay: immunoSEQ multiplex PCR; the TCRdb copy retains only in-frame clones and omits some. The repertoire includes 90,000 to 100,000 clones, roughly 80% of them detected once, and roughly 25% sits in the top ten. Those patients who had chemo-refractory metastatic non-small-cell lung cancer were given focal radiation along with CTLA-4 blockade through ipilimumab. The source material was peripheral blood, sampled from a patient treated with radiotherapy plus ipilimumab. This chain links TRBV5-1 with TRBJ2-1, with 9 positions matching TRBD1. This receptor was identified in a human donor with non-small cell lung cancer that progressed on radiotherapy plus ipilimumab. Here the CDR3 DNA reads TGCGCCAGCAGCGTGACAGGGGGAGGTGAGCAGTTCTTC. Protein product: CASSVTGGGEQFF.